A single sample is the source of the 5 T cell receptor beta chains below, sequenced in a study of blood T cell repertoires in COVID-19. The assay was immunoSEQ multiplex PCR, and TCRdb's table has in-frame clones only and misses some. The sample holds about 410,000 clones; roughly 85% are singletons and the top ten take more than 1.4%. Specimen: peripheral blood. The receptors here all came from a woman in her 30s with active or convalescent COVID-19.

The rearrangement uses TRBV9 and TRBJ2-3; 7 nucleotides agree with TRBD2. The CDR3 runs to 18 residues. Germline V lookup: CDR1 SGDLS, CDR2 YYNGEE. The junction had 14 bases not matched to a gene; V was cut back by 0 bases and J by 4 bases. CDR3 nucleotide sequence: TGTGCCAGCAGCGTAGCGATAGCGGGCGCCCCTGTGCCAGATACGCAGTATTTT. Encoded protein: CASSVAIAGAPVPDTQYF.

CDR3 bases: TGTGCCAGCAGCTTAGTAGCGGGAGGGTGGAACAATGAGCAGTTCTTC. Translating gives CASSLVAGGWNNEQFF. The genes are TRBV11-2 and TRBJ2-1, with 11 bases aligning to TRBD2. With V trimmed by 1 base and J by 5 bases, 4 bases remained unmatched. The CDR3 runs 16 residues. The germline V gene has CDR1 SGHAT and CDR2 FQNNGV.

CDR3 residues: CASMGRSDTEAFF. CDR3 in DNA: TGTGCCAGCATGGGCAGATCGGACACTGAAGCTTTCTTT. The V gene is TRBV6-6, the J gene TRBJ1-1; D is undetermined. Germline V gene data show CDR1 as MNHNY and CDR2 as SVGAGI (reference sequence). Between the trimmed V and J ends, which lost 7 bases and 3 bases, there was a span of 12 bases. The CDR3 sequence is 13 residues long.

This clone was seen more than once but under ten times. The same CDR3 arises from other DNA sequences in this sample as well. The chain is built from TRBV4-1 and TRBJ1-2; 9 bases align to TRBD1. The V and J ends lost 1 base and 2 bases, in that order; junction bases with no gene match: 2. Germline V gene lookup returns CDR1 MGHRA and CDR2 YSYEKL. This CDR3 comprises 15 residues. The CDR3 spells CASSQGGQGNYGYTF. The CDR3 nucleotides read TGCGCCAGCAGCCAAGGAGGACAGGGGAACTATGGCTACACCTTC.

The chain carries TRBV9 and TRBJ2-1; the match to TRBD2 covers 9 bases. The CDR3 sequence is 15 residues long. Germline-derived CDR1 and CDR2 are SGDLS and YYNGEE. J was trimmed by 8 bases and V by 0 bases; bases with no gene match: 6. The CDR3 coding sequence is TGTGCCAGCAGCGTAGTAGGTAGCGGGGGAGATGAGCAGTTCTTC. Residues: CASSVVGSGGDEQFF.